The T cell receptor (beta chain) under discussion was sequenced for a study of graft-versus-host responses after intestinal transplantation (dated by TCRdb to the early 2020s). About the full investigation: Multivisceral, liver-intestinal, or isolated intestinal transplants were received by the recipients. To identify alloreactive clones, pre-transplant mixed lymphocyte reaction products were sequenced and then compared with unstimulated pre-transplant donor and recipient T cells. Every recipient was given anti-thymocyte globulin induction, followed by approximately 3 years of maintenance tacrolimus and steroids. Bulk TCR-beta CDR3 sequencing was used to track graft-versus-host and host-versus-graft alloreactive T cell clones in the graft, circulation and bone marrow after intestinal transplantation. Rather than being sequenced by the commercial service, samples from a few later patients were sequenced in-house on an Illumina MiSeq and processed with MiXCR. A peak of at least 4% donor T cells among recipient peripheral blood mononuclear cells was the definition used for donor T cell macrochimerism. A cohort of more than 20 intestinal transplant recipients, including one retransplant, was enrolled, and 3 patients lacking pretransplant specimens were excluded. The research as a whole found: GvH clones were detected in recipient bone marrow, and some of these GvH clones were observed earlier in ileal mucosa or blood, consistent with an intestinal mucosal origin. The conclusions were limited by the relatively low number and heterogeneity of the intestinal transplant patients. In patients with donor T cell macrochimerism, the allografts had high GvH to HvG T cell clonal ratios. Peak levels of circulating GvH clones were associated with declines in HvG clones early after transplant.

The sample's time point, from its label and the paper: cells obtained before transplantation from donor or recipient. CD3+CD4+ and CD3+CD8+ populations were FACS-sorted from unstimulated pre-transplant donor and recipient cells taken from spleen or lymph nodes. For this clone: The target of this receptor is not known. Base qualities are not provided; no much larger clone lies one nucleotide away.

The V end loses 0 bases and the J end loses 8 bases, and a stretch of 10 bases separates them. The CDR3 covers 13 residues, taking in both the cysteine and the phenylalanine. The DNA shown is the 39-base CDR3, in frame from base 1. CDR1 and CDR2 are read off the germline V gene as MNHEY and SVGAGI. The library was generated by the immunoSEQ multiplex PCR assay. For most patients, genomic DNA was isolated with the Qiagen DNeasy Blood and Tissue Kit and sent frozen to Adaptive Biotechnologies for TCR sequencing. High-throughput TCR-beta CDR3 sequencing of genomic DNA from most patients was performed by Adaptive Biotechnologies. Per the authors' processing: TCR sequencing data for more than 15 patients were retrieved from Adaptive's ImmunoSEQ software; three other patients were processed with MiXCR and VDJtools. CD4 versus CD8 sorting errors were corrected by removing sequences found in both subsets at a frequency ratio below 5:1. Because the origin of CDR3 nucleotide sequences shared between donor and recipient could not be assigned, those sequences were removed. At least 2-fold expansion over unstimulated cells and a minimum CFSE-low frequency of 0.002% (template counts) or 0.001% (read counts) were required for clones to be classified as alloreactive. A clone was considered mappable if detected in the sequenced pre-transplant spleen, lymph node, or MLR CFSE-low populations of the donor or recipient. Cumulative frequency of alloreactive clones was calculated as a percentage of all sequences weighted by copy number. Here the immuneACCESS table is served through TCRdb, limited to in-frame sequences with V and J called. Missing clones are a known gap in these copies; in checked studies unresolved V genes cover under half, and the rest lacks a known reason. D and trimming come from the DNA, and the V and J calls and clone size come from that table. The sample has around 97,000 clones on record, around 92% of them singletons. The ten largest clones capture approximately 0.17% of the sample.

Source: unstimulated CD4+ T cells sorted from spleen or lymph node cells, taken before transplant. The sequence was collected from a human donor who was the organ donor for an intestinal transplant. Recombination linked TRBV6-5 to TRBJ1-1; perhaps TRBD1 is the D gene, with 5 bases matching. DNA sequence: TGTGCCAGCAGTTACTCTGGAGCAGGGGAAGCTTTCTTT. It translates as CASSYSGAGEAFF.